This T cell receptor (beta chain) was captured by sequencing in a study of blood T cell repertoires in COVID-19. TCRdb keeps only in-frame clones here, not all; method: immunoSEQ multiplex PCR. The sample lists about 140,000 clones; over 60% were seen once. Sequencing input: peripheral blood. The sequence was collected from a woman of 80 years or more with active or convalescent COVID-19.

CDR3: CASSRGSAGVNSPLHF. The CDR3 bases are TGTGCCAGCAGCCGGGGGTCAGCGGGGGTGAATTCACCCCTCCACTTT. This chain joins TRBV5-4 and TRBJ1-6; weak D call: TRBD1 (5 bases). The CDR3 is 16 amino acids. V was pared by 4 bases and J by 7 bases, with 18 bases between. CDR1 and CDR2 from the germline V gene are SGHNT and YYREEE (reference sequence).